The 3 T cell receptor beta chains listed next were all sequenced from one sample in a study of T cell responses to AZD1222 COVID-19 vaccine. Only in-frame clones appear in the TCRdb table, and some are missing; sequencing was by immunoSEQ multiplex PCR. The data show roughly 140,000 clones, around 89% seen once. The specimen was peripheral blood, collected on day 0 of MenACWY control vaccination. These receptors were taken from an adult in good health.

The J gene is TRBJ2-5, the V gene TRBV6-5; D unclear. V gave up 2 bases and J gave up 7 bases, with 11 bases separating them. This CDR3 contains 13 residues. CDR1 MNHEY and CDR2 SVGAGI come from the germline V gene. The CDR3 DNA sequence: TGTGCCAGCAGTTACCCCCCAGTGTGGACCCAGTACTTC. It codes for CASSYPPVWTQYF.

The chain couples TRBV5-1 to TRBJ1-2; D is possibly TRBD1 (6 bases). CDR3 size: 15 residues. V was pared by 0 bases and J by 8 bases, with 17 bases between. CDR1 and CDR2 from the germline V gene are SGHRS and YFSETQ. In DNA, the CDR3 is TGCGCCAGCAGCTTGGCCCAGGGGAGATTGGAGGGCTACACCTTC. Its translation is CASSLAQGRLEGYTF.

J is TRBJ2-1 and V is TRBV11-2; D is unclear. CDR1 is SGHAT, CDR2 FQNNGV, per germline. This CDR3 region has 15 residues. V was cut by 5 bases and J by 6 bases, with 17 bases left in between. The CDR3 loop reads CASSLNYGIGNEQFF. Written as DNA, the CDR3 is TGTGCCAGCAGCCTAAATTACGGAATAGGCAATGAGCAGTTCTTC.